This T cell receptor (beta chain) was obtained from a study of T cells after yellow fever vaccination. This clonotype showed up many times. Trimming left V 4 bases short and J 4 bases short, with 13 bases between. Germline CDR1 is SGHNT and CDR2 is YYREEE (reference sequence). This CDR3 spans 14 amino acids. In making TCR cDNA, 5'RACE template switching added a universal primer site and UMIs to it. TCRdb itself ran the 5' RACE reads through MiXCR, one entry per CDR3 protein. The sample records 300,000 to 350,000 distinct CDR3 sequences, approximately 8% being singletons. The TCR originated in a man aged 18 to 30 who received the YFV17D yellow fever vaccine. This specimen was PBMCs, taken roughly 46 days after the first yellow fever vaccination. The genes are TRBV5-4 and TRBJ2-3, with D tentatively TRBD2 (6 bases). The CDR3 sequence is CASSEIAGSDTQYF. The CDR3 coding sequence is TGTGCCAGCAGCGAAATCGCGGGGTCAGATACGCAGTATTTT.